This TCR beta chain was found in a study of cytomegalovirus exposure and HLA in healthy donors. Points from the study as a whole: The study designated 150 or so TCR beta chains cytomegalovirus-associated. Later analysis identified a missense DCLRE1C variant that was linked to TCR beta V- and J-gene trimming.

With 5 bases clipped from V and 5 bases from J, the junction kept 4 bases outside the gene matches. CDR3 length: 14 amino acids. CDR1 and CDR2 from the germline V gene are SGHTA and FQGNSA. This clone has more than one count but fewer than ten. The antigen is undetermined. The PCR contained 60 Vbeta and 13 Jbeta primers. Here immunoSEQ multiplex PCR was the method, and the copy in TCRdb shows in-frame clones only, minus some. The sample lists some 160,000 clones, approximately 9% seen once, with approximately 1.8% in the top ten. The clonotype originates from a male donor in good health and CMV-seronegative. The genes are TRBV7-2 and TRBJ1-2; 11 bases fit TRBD1. Sample: PBMCs. As DNA, the CDR3 is TGTGCCAGCAGCCTCGGGACAGGGGGTTATGGCTACACCTTC. Protein product: CASSLGTGGYGYTF.